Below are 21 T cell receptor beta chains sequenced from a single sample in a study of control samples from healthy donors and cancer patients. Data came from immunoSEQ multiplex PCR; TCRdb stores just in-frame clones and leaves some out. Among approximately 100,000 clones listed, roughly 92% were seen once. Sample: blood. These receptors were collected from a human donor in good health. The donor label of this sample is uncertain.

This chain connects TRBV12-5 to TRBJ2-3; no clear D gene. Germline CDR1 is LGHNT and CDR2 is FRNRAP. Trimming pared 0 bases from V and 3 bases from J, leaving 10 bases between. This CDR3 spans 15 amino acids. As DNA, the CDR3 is TGTGCTAGTGGTTTGGTACCTCAATCTACAGATACGCAGTATTTT. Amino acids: CASGLVPQSTDTQYF.

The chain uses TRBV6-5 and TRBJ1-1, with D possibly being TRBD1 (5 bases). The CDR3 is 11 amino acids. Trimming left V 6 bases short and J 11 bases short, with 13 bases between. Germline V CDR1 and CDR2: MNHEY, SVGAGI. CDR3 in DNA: TGTGCCAGCAGCGACAGTAGAGAGGCTTTCTTT. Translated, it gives CASSDSREAFF.

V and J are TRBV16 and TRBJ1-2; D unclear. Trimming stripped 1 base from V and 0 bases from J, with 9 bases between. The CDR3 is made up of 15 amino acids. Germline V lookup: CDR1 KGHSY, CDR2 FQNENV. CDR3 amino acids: CASSQWARTNYGYTF. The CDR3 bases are TGTGCCAGCAGCCAATGGGCCCGAACTAACTATGGCTACACCTTC.

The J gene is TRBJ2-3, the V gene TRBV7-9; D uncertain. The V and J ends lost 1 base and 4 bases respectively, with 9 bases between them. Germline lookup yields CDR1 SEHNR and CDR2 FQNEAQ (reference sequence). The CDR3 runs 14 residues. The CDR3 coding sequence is TGTGCCAGCAGCTTAGTCGGGCTATCAGATACGCAGTATTTT. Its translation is CASSLVGLSDTQYF.

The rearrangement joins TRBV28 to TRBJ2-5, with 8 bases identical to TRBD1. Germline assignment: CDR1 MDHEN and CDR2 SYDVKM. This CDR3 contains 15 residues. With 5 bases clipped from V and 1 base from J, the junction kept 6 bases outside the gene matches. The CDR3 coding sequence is TGTGCCAGCAGTCGCGGGACAGGACGCCAAGAGACCCAGTACTTC. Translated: CASSRGTGRQETQYF. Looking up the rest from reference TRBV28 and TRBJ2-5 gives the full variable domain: DVKVTQSSRYLVKRTGEKVFLECVQDMDHENMFWYRQDPGLGLRLIYFSYDVKMKEKGDIPEGYSVSREKKERFSLILESASTNQTSMYLCASSRGTGRQETQYFGPGTRLLVL.

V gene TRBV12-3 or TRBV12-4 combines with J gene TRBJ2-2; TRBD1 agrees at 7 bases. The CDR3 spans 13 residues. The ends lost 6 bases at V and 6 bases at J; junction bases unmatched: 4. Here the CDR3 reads CASRLTGPGELFF. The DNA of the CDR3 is TGTGCCAGCAGGTTGACAGGGCCCGGGGAGCTGTTTTTT.

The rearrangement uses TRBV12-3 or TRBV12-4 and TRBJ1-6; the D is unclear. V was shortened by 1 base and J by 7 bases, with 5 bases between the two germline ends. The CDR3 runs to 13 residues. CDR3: CASSLDGNSPLHF. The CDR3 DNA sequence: TGTGCCAGCAGTTTAGACGGGAATTCACCCCTCCACTTT.

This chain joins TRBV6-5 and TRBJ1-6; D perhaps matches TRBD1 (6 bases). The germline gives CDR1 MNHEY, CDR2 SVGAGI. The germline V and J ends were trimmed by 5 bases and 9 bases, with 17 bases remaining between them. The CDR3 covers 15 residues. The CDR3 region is CASSRGTGKGSPLHF. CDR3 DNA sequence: TGTGCCAGCAGTCGCGGAACAGGGAAGGGTTCACCCCTCCACTTT.

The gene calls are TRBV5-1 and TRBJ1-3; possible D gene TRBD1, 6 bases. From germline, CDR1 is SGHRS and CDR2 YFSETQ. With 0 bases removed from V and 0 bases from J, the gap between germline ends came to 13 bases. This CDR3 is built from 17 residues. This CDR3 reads CASSLGLAGDSGNTIYF. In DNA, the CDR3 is TGCGCCAGCAGCTTGGGGTTGGCAGGGGACTCTGGAAACACCATATATTTT.

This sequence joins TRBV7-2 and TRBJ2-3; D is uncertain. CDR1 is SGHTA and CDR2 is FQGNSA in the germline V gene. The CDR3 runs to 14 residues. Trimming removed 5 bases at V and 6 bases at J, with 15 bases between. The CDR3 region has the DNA TGTGCCAGCAGCCCTCAGCGACGTCACGATACGCAGTATTTT. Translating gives CASSPQRRHDTQYF.

This CDR3 is CASSEQTAYQETQYF. The DNA of the CDR3 is TGTGCCAGCAGTGAGCAGACGGCGTACCAAGAGACCCAGTACTTC. This rearrangement joins TRBV6-1 to TRBJ2-5; D is undetermined. The CDR3 consists of 15 residues. V shed 3 bases and J shed 0 bases, with 11 bases lying between them. The germline V gene encodes CDR1 MNHNS and CDR2 SASEGT.

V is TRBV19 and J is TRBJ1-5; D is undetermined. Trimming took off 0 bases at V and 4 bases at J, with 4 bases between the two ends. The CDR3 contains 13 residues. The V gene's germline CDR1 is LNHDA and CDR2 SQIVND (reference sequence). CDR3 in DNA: TGTGCCAGTAGTATAGACCAGAATCAGCCCCAGCATTTT. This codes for CASSIDQNQPQHF.

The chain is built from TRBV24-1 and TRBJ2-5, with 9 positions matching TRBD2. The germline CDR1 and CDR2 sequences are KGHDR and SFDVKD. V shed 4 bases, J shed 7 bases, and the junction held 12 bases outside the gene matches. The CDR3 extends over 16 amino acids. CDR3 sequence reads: CATSDHLAGAPGTQYF. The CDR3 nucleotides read TGTGCCACCAGTGACCATTTAGCGGGGGCCCCAGGGACCCAGTACTTC.

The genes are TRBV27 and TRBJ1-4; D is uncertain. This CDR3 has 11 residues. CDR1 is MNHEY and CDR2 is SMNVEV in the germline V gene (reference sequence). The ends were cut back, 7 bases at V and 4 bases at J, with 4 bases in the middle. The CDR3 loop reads CASKNNEKLFF. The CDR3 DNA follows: TGTGCCAGCAAGAATAATGAAAAACTGTTTTTT.

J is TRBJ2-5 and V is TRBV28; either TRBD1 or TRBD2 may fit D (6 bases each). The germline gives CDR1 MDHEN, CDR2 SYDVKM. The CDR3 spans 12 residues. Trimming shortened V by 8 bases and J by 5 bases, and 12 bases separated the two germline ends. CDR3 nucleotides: TGTGCCAGCTTTACAGGGAGGGAGACCCAGTACTTC. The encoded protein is CASFTGRETQYF.

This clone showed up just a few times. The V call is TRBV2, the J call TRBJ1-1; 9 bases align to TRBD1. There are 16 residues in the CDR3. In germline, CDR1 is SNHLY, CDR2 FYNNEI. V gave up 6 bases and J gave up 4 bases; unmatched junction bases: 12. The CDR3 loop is CASRLFTGTGRTEAFF. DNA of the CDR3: TGTGCCAGCAGACTATTTACCGGGACAGGGCGCACTGAAGCTTTCTTT.

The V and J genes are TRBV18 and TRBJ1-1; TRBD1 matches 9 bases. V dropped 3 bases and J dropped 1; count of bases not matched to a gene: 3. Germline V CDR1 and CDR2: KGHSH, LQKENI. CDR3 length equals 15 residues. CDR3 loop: CASSPGTGTNTEAFF. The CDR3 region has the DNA TGTGCCAGCTCACCGGGGACAGGGACGAACACTGAAGCTTTCTTT.

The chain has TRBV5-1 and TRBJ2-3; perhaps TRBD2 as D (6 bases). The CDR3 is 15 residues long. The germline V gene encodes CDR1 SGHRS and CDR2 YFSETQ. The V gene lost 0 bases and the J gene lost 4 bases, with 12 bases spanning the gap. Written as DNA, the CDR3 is TGCGCCAGCAGCTTGGAGGCGGGGCGGGCAGATACGCAGTATTTT. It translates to CASSLEAGRADTQYF.

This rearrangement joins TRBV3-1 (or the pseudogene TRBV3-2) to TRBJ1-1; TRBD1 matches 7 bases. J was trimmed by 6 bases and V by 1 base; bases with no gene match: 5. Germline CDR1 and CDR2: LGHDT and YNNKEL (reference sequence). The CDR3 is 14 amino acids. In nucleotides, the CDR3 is TGTGCCAGCAGCCAAGGAACAGGGGCCGCTGAAGCTTTCTTT. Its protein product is CASSQGTGAAEAFF.

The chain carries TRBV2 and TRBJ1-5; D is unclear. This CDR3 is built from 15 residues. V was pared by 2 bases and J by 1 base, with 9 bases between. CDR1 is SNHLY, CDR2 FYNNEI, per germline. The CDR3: CASSESGNSNQPQHF. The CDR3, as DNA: TGTGCCAGCAGTGAATCCGGGAACAGCAATCAGCCCCAGCATTTT.

In DNA form, the CDR3 reads TGTGCCAGCAGAGGTACAGGGGGAGGACGCTACGAGCAGTACTTC. This sequence encodes CASRGTGGGRYEQYF. The chain joins TRBV6-5 to TRBJ2-7, with 8 nucleotides matching TRBD1. Germline CDR1 MNHEY, CDR2 SVGAGI. The ends lost 6 bases at V and 3 bases at J; junction bases unmatched: 10. The CDR3 contains 15 residues.